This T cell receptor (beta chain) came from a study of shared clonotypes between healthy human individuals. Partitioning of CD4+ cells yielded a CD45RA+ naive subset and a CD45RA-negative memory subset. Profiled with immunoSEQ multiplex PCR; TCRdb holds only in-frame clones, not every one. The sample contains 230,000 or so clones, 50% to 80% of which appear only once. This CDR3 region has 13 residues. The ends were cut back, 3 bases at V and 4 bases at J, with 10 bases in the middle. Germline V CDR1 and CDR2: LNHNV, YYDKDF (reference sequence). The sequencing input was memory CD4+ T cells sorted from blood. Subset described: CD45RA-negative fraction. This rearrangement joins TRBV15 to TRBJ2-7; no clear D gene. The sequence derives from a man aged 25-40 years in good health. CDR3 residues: CATSSLLNYEQYF. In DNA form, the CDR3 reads TGTGCCACCAGCAGCCTACTAAATTACGAGCAGTACTTC.